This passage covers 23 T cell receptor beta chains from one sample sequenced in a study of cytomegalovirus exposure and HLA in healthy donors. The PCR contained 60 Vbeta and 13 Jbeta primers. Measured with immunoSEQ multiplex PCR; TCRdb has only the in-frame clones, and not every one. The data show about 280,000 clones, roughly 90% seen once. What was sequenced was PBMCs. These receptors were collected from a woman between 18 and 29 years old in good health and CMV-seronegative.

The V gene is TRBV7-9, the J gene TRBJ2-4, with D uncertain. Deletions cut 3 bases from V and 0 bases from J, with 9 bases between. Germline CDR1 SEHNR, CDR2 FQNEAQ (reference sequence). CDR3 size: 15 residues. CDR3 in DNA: TGTGCCAGCAGCTTCGAACTACTAGCCAAAAACATTCAGTACTTC. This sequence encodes CASSFELLAKNIQYF.

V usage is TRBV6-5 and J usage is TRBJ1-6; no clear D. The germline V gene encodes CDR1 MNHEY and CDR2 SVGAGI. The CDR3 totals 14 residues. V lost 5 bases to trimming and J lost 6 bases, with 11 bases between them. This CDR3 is CASSDPEINSPLHF. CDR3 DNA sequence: TGTGCCAGCAGTGATCCGGAGATTAATTCACCCCTCCACTTT.

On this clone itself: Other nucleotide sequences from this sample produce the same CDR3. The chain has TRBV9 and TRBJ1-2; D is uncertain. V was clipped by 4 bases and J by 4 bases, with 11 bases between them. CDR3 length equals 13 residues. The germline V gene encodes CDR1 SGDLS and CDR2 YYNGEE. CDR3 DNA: TGTGCCAGCAGCCCCAGCGGAGGCTATGGCTACACCTTC. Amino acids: CASSPSGGYGYTF.

The CDR3 reads CASSQNLGGVYGYTF. The CDR3 nucleotides read TGCGCCAGCAGCCAAAACCTCGGTGGAGTGTATGGCTACACCTTC. The rearrangement joins TRBV4-1 to TRBJ1-2; D not resolved. Trimming stripped 2 bases from V and 5 bases from J, with 15 bases between. Germline V gives CDR1 MGHRA, CDR2 YSYEKL. The CDR3 is made up of 15 amino acids.

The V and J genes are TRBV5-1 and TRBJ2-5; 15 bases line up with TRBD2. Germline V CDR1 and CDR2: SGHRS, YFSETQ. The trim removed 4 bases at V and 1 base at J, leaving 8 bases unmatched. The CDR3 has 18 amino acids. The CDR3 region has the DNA TGCGCCAGCAGCACCGGGACTAGCGGGGGGTCCGGCCAAGAGACCCAGTACTTC. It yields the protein CASSTGTSGGSGQETQYF.

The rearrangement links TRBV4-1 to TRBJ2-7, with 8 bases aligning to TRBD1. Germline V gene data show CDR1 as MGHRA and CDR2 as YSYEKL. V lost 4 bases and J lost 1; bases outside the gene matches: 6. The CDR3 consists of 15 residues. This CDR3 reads CASSPPTGDSYEQYF. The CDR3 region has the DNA TGCGCCAGCAGCCCACCGACAGGGGATTCCTACGAGCAGTACTTC.

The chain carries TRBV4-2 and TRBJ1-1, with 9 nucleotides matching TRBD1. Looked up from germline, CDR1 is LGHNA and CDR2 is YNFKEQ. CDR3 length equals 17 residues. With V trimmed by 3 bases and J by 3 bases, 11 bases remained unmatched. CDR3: CASSHSPGTGKDTEAFF. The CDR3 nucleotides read TGTGCCAGCAGCCATTCTCCCGGGACAGGGAAGGACACTGAAGCTTTCTTT.

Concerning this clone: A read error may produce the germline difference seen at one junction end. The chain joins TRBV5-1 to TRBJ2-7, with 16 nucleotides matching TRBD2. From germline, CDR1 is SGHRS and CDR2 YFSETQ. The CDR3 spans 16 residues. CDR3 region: CASNLGLAGGFTEQYF. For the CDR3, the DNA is TGCGCCAGCAACTTGGGACTAGCGGGGGGGTTTACCGAGCAGTACTTC.

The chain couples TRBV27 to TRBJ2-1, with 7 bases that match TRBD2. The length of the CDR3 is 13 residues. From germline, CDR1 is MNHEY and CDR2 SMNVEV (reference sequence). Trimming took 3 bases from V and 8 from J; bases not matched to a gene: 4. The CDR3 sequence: CASSFLLADEQFF. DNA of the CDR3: TGTGCCAGCAGTTTCCTCCTAGCGGATGAGCAGTTCTTC.

The CDR3 loop reads CAWGLAGGQDTQYF. CDR3 nucleotide sequence: TGTGCCTGGGGACTAGCGGGGGGGCAAGATACGCAGTATTTT. The chain joins TRBV30 to TRBJ2-3; TRBD2 agrees at 15 bases. The CDR3 covers 14 residues. CDR1 is GTSNPN, CDR2 SVGIG, per germline (reference sequence). The junction had 2 bases not matched to a gene; V was cut back by 5 bases and J by 5 bases.

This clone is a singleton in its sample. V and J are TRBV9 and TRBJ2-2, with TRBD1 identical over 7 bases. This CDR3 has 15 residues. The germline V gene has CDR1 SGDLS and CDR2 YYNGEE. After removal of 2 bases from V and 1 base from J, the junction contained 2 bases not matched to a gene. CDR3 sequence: CASSVTGQNTGELFF. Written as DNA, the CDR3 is TGTGCCAGCAGCGTGACAGGGCAGAACACCGGGGAGCTGTTTTTT.

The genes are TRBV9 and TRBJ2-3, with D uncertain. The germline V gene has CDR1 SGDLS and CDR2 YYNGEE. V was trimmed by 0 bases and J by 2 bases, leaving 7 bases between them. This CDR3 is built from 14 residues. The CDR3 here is CASSVVSDTDTQYF. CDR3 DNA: TGTGCCAGCAGCGTAGTATCAGACACAGATACGCAGTATTTT. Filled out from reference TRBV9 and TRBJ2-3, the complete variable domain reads DSGVTQTPKHLITATGQRVTLRCSPRSGDLSVYWYQQSLDQGLQFLIQYYNGEERAKGNILERFSAQQFPDLHSELNLSSLELGDSALYFCASSVVSDTDTQYFGPGTRLTVL.

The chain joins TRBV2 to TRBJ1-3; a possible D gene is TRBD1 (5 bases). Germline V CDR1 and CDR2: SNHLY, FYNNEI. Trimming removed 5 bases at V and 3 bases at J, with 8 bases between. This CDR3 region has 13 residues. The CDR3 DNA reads TGTGCCAGCAGTAGACAGATTGGAAACACCATATATTTT. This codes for CASSRQIGNTIYF.

CDR3 region: CASSEDLLGRGRMRNTEAFF. As DNA, the CDR3 is TGTGCCAGCAGTGAAGACCTATTGGGCAGGGGGCGAATGCGGAACACTGAAGCTTTCTTT. The chain uses TRBV2 and TRBJ1-1; 8 bases are shared with TRBD1. The germline CDR1 and CDR2 sequences are SNHLY and FYNNEI. V lost 1 base, J lost 1 base, and 17 bases stayed unmatched. The CDR3 sequence is 20 residues long.

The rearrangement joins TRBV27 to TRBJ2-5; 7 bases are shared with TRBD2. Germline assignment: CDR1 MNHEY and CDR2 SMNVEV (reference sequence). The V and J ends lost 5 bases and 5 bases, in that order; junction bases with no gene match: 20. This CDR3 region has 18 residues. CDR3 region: CASSPYKIFGGEAETQYF. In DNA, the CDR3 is TGTGCCAGCAGTCCCTATAAGATATTTGGGGGGGAGGCGGAGACCCAGTACTTC.

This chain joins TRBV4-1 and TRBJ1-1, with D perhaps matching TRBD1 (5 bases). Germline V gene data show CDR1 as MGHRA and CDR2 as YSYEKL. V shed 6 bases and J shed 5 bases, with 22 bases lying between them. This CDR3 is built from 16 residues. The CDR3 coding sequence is TGCGCCAGCAGGCCCGTAATCCCGGGGGACGGAACTGAAGCTTTCTTT. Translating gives CASRPVIPGDGTEAFF.

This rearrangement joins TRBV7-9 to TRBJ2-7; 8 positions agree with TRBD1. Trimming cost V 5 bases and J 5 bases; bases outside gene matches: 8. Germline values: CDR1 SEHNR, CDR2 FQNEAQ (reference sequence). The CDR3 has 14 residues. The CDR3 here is CASSRDDRGHEQYF. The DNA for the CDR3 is TGTGCCAGCAGCCGGGATGACAGGGGTCACGAGCAGTACTTC.

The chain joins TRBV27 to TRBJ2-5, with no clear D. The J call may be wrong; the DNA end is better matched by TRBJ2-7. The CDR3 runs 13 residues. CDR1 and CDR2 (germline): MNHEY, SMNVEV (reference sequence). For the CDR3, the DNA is TGTGCCAGCAGTTGGGCACACTCCTACGAGCAGTACTTC. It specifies CASSWAHSYEQYF.

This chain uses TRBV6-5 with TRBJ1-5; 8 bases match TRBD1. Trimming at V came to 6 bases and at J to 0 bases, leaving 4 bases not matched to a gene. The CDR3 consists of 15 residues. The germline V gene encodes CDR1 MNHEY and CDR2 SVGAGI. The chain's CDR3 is CASRRTGNSNQPQHF. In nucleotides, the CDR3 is TGTGCCAGCAGGCGGACAGGGAATAGCAATCAGCCCCAGCATTTT.

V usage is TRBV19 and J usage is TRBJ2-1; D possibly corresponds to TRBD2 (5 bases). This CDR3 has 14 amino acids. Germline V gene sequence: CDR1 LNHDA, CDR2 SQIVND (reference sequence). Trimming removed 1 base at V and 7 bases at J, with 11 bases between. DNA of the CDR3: TGTGCCAGTAGTATAGTTGGACTGGCTAATGAGCAGTTCTTC. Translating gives CASSIVGLANEQFF.

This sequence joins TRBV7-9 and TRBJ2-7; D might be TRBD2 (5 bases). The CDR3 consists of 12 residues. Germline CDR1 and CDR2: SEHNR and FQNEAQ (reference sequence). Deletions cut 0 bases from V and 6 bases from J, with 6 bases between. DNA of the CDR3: TGTGCCAGCAGCTTAGCAGGACTCGAGCAGTACTTC. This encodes CASSLAGLEQYF.

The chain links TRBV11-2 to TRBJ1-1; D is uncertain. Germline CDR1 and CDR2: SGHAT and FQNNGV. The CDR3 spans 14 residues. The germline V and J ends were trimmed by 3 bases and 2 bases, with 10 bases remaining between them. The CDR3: CASSFFSANTEAFF. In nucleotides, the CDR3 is TGTGCCAGCAGCTTCTTTAGTGCTAACACTGAAGCTTTCTTT.

Written as DNA, the CDR3 is TGTGCCAGCAGCCGGACGACAGGGGGCGAGGAGACCCAGTACTTC. Its protein is CASSRTTGGEETQYF. V is TRBV7-3 and J is TRBJ2-5; 10 bases agree with TRBD1. V lost 5 bases, J lost 5 bases, and 8 bases stayed unmatched. This CDR3 region has 15 residues. Germline CDR1 is SGHTA and CDR2 is FQGTGA.